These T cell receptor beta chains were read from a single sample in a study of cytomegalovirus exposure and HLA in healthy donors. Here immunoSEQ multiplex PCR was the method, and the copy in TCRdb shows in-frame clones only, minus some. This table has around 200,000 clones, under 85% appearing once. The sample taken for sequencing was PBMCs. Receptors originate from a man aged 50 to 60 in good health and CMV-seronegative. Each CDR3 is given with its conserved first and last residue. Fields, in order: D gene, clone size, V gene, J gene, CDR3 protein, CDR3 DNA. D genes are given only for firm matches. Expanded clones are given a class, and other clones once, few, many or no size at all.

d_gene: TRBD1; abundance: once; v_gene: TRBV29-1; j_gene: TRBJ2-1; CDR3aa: CSVSGQGLYNEQFF; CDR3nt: TGCAGCGTGTCGGGACAGGGTCTTTACAATGAGCAGTTCTTC
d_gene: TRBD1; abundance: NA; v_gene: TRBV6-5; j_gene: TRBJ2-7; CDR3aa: CASTGTGYYEQYF; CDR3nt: TGTGCCAGCACAGGGACAGGGTACTACGAGCAGTACTTC
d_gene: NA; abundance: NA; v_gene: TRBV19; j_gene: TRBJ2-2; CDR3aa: CASSITLAANTGELFF; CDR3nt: TGTGCCAGTAGTATAACCCTAGCTGCGAACACCGGGGAGCTGTTTTTT
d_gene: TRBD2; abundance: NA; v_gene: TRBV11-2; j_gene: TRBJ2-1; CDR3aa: CASSLERAGAWNEQFF; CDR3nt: TGTGCCAGCAGCTTAGAAAGAGCGGGAGCTTGGAATGAGCAGTTCTTC
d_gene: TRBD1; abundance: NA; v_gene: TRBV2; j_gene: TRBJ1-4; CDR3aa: CASIKSTGPNEKLFF; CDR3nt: TGTGCCAGCATAAAATCGACAGGGCCTAATGAAAAACTGTTTTTT
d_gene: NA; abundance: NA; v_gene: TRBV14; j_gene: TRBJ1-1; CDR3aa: CASSQDGRKGAFF; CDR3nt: TGTGCCAGCAGCCAAGATGGGCGCAAAGGAGCTTTCTTT
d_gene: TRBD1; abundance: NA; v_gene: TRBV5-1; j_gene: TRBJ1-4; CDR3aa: CASGRGQGSNEKLFF; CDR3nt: TGCGCCAGCGGCAGGGGACAGGGGAGTAATGAAAAACTGTTTTTT
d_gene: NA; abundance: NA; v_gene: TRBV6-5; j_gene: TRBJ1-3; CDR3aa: CASSYQGSSGNTIYF; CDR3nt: TGTGCCAGCAGTTACCAGGGCTCCTCTGGAAACACCATATATTTT
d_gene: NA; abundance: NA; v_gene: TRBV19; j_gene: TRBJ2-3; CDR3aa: CASSWSGVTLDTQYF; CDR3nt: TGTGCCAGTAGTTGGTCAGGGGTCACCCTTGATACGCAGTATTTT
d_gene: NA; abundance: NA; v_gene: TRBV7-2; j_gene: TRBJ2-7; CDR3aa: CASLRGGYEQYF; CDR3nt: TGTGCCAGCCTTAGAGGGGGCTACGAGCAGTACTTC
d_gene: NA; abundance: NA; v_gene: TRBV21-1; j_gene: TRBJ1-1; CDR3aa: CASSKRTQGDTEAFF; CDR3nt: TGTGCCAGCAGCAAAAGGACCCAGGGGGACACTGAAGCTTTCTTT
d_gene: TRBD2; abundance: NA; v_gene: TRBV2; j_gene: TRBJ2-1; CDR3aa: CARQRHSSGGGFDEQFF; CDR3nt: TGTGCCAGACAAAGACATTCTAGCGGGGGAGGATTCGATGAGCAGTTCTTC
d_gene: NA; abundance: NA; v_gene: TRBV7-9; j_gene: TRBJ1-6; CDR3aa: CASSHSRGSYNSPLHF; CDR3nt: TGTGCCAGCAGCCATTCCCGGGGGTCCTATAATTCACCCCTCCACTTT
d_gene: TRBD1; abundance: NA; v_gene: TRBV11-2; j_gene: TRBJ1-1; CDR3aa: CASSLTGRNTEAFF; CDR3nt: TGTGCCAGCAGCTTGACAGGGCGGAACACTGAAGCTTTCTTT
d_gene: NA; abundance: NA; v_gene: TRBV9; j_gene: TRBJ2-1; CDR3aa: CASSSGQSYNEQFF; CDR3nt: TGTGCCAGCTCATCTGGGCAATCCTACAATGAGCAGTTCTTC
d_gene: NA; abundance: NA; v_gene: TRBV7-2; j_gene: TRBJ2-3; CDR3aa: CASSITDTQYF; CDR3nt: TGTGCCAGCAGTATCACAGATACGCAGTATTTT
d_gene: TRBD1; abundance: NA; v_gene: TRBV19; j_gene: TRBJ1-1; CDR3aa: CASSTLQGATRNTEAFF; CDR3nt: TGTGCCAGTAGTACGCTACAGGGGGCCACTAGGAACACTGAAGCTTTCTTT
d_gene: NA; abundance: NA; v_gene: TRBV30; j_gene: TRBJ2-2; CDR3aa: CAWSVGGIGELFF; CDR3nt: TGTGCCTGGAGTGTAGGAGGGATCGGGGAGCTGTTTTTT
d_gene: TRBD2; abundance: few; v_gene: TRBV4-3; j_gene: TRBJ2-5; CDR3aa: CASSQTTGLAGPLQETQYF; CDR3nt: TGCGCCAGCAGCCAGACTACGGGACTAGCGGGACCCTTACAAGAGACCCAGTACTTC
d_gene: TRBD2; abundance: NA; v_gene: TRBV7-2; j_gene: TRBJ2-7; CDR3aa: CASSLGTSGVREQYF; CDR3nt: TGTGCCAGCAGCTTAGGAACTAGCGGGGTCCGTGAGCAGTACTTC
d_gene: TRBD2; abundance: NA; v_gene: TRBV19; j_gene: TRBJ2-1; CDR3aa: CASSLRGGASGSWNEQFF; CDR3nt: TGTGCCAGTAGTCTCAGGGGGGGAGCTAGCGGGAGTTGGAATGAGCAGTTCTTC
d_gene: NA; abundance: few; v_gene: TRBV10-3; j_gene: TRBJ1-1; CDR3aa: CAISDRQRVTEAFF; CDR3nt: TGTGCCATCAGTGACAGACAAAGAGTTACTGAAGCTTTCTTT
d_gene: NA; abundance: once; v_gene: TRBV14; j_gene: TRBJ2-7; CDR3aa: CASSQGGPYEQYF; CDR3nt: TGTGCCAGCAGCCAAGGGGGGCCCTACGAGCAGTACTTC
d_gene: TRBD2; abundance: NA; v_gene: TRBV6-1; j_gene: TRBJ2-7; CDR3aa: CASREGLAGNYEQYF; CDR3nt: TGTGCCAGCAGGGAGGGACTAGCGGGAAACTACGAGCAGTACTTC
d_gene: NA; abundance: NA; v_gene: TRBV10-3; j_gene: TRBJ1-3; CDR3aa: CAISSGRNTIYF; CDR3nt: TGTGCCATCAGTTCAGGGAGGAACACCATATATTTT
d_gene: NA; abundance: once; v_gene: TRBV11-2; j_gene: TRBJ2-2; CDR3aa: CASSLAHTNTGELFF; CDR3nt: TGTGCCAGCAGCTTGGCCCATACGAACACCGGGGAGCTGTTTTTT
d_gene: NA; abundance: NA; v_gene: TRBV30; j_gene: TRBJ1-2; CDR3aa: CAWSPSLGYTF; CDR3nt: TGTGCCTGGAGTCCATCATTGGGCTACACCTTC
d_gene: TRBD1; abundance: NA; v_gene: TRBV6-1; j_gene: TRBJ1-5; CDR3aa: CASSEPNRGTGNQPQHF; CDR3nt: TGTGCCAGCAGTGAACCCAACAGGGGGACGGGCAATCAGCCCCAGCATTTT
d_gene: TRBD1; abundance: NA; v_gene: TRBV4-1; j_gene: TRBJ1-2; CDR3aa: CASSQDFRQGYGYTF; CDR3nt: TGCGCCAGCAGCCAAGATTTTCGACAGGGCTATGGCTACACCTTC
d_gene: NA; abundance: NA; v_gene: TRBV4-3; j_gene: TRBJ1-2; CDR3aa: CASSQLLNGEGGYTF; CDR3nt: TGCGCCAGCAGCCAACTCCTCAACGGGGAAGGTGGCTACACCTTC
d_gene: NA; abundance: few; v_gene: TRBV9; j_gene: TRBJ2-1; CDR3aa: CASNRDSSYNEQFF; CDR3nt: TGTGCCAGCAACCGGGACTCCTCCTACAATGAGCAGTTCTTC
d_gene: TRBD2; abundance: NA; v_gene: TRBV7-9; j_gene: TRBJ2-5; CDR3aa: CASSLVASGETQYF; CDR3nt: TGTGCCAGCAGCTTAGTGGCTAGCGGGGAGACCCAGTACTTC
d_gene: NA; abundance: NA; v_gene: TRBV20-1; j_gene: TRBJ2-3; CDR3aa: CSATRSGVRYF; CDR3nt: TGCAGTGCCACCCGCTCCGGGGTTCGGTATTTT
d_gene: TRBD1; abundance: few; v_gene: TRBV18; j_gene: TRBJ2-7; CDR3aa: CASSQDRSTYEQYF; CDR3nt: TGTGCCAGCTCTCAGGACAGGTCTACCTACGAGCAGTACTTC
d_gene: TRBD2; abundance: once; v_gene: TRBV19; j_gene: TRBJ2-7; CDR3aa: CASSKGTSGAYEQYF; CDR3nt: TGTGCCAGTAGTAAAGGGACTAGCGGGGCATACGAGCAGTACTTC
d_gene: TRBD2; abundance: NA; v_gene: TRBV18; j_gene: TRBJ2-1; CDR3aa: CASSPLLAGDVQFF; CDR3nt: TGTGCCAGCTCACCCCTCCTAGCGGGAGATGTACAGTTCTTC
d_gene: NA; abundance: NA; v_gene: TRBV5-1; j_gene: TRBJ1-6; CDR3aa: CASSSGTPNNSPLHF; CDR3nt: TGCGCCAGCAGCTCCGGGACACCCAATAATTCACCCCTCCACTTT
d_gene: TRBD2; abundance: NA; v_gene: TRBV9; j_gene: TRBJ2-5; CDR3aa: CASSVGLAGGQETQYF; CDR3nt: TGTGCCAGCAGCGTTGGACTAGCGGGGGGACAAGAGACCCAGTACTTC
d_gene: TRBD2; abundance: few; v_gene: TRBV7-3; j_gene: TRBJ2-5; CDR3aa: CASSPPTSGQETQYF; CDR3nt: TGTGCCAGCAGCCCCCCGACTAGCGGTCAAGAGACCCAGTACTTC
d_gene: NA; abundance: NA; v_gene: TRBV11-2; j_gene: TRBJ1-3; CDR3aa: CASSLTGRAGNTIYF; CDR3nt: TGTGCCAGCAGCCTCACCGGCAGGGCGGGAAACACCATATATTTT
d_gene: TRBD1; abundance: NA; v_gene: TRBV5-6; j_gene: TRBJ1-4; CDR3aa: CASSRTGVYEKLFF; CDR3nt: TGTGCCAGCAGCCGGACAGGGGTTTATGAAAAACTGTTTTTT
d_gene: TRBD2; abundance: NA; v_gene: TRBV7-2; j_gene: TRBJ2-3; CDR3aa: CASSLAGGGATDTQYF; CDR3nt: TGTGCCAGCAGCTTAGCTGGCGGGGGGGCCACAGATACGCAGTATTTT
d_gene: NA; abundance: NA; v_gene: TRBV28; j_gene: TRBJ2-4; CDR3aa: CASSASGAKNIQYF; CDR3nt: TGTGCCAGCAGTGCGAGCGGGGCCAAAAACATTCAGTACTTC
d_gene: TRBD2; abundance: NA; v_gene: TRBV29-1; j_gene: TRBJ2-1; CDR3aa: CSGSQRRESSYNEQFF; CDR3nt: TGCAGCGGATCCCAACGGCGGGAGAGCTCCTACAATGAGCAGTTCTTC
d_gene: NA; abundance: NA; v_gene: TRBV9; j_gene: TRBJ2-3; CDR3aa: CASSSGLQRRRSTDTQYF; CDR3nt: TGTGCCAGCAGCTCAGGGTTACAAAGGCGCCGCAGCACAGATACGCAGTATTTT
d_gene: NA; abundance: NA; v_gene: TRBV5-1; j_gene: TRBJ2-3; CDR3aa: CASSIGQSSTDTQYF; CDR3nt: TGCGCCAGCAGCATCGGACAGTCCAGCACAGATACGCAGTATTTT
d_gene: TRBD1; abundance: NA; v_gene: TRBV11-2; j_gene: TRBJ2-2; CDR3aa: CASSPQGATTGELFF; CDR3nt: TGTGCCAGCAGCCCCCAGGGGGCGACGACCGGGGAGCTGTTTTTT
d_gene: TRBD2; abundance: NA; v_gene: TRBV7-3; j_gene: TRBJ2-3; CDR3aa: CASSLRGSGGGDTQYF; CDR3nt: TGTGCCAGCAGCTTGAGAGGGAGCGGGGGAGGGGATACGCAGTATTTT
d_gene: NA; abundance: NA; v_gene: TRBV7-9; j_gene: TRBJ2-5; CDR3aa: CASSLPGETQYF; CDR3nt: TGTGCCAGCAGCTTACCGGGAGAGACCCAGTACTTC
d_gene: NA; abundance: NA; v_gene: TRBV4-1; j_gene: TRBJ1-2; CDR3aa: CASSQAAGYGYTF; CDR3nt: TGCGCCAGCAGCCAAGCGGCAGGCTATGGCTACACCTTC
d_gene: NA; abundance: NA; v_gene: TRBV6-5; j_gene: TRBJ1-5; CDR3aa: CAGAGGFNQPQHF; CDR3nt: TGTGCCGGGGCTGGAGGGTTCAATCAGCCCCAGCATTTT
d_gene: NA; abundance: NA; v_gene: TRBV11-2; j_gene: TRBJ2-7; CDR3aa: CASSLDLGAYEQYF; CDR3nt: TGTGCCAGCAGCTTAGATCTAGGTGCCTACGAGCAGTACTTC
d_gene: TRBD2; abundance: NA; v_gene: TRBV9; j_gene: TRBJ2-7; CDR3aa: CASSVEAAGGPSEQYF; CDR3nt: TGTGCCAGCAGCGTAGAGGCAGCGGGAGGGCCGTCCGAGCAGTACTTC